Listed here are 13 T cell receptor beta chains from one sample, sequenced in a study of shared clonotypes between healthy human individuals. Naivety among CD8 cells was defined by CD45RO negativity and positive CCR7 selection, thereby excluding terminally differentiated effector memory CD45RA+ cells. Only in-frame clones appear in the TCRdb table, and some are missing; sequencing was by immunoSEQ multiplex PCR. This sample yields about 2 million clones, of which roughly 95% are seen a single time; around 1.1% belongs to the top ten. The source material was naive CD8+ T cells sorted from blood. The receptors derive from a man aged 18 to 35 in good health.

This clone has only one observation. The chain links TRBV9 to TRBJ2-7; TRBD1 aligns across 11 bases. The trim removed 4 bases at V and 6 bases at J, leaving 9 bases unmatched. The CDR3 covers 15 residues. Germline CDR1 and CDR2: SGDLS and YYNGEE. The DNA for the CDR3 is TGTGCCAGCAGCCTTGCCGGGACAGGGGGTACCGAGCAGTACTTC. Translated, it gives CASSLAGTGGTEQYF. The complete variable domain, with remaining parts taken from reference TRBV9 and TRBJ2-7, reads DSGVTQTPKHLITATGQRVTLRCSPRSGDLSVYWYQQSLDQGLQFLIQYYNGEERAKGNILERFSAQQFPDLHSELNLSSLELGDSALYFCASSLAGTGGTEQYFGPGTRLTVT.

The sample holds one count of this clone. The chain couples TRBV27 to TRBJ2-1, with D perhaps assigned TRBD1 or TRBD2 (5 bases each). The CDR3 has 12 amino acids. Germline V gene data show CDR1 as MNHEY and CDR2 as SMNVEV (reference sequence). Trimming took off 3 bases at V and 7 bases at J, with 7 bases between the two ends. CDR3 residues: CASSFWGNEQFF. For the CDR3, the DNA is TGTGCCAGCAGTTTTTGGGGGAATGAGCAGTTCTTC.

In the case of this clone: Other DNA sequences in the same sample also yield this CDR3. V is TRBV18 and J is TRBJ2-7; D perhaps matches TRBD1 (6 bases). V was cut by 6 bases and J by 3 bases, with 12 bases left in between. The V gene's germline CDR1 is KGHSH and CDR2 LQKENI. There are 13 residues in the CDR3. For the CDR3, the DNA is TGTGCCAGCTCCCCGGGACACAACTACGAGCAGTACTTC. Encoded protein: CASSPGHNYEQYF.

Concerning this clone itself: The same CDR3 can be traced to other DNA sequences in this sample. The rearrangement joins TRBV2 to TRBJ2-7; D possibly corresponds to TRBD2 (5 bases). Germline V lookup: CDR1 SNHLY, CDR2 FYNNEI. The V end was cut by 8 bases, the J end by 4 bases, with 9 bases between. This CDR3 has 11 amino acids. In DNA form, the CDR3 reads TGTGCCAGCTCCGGGGATTACGAGCAGTACTTC. Amino acid sequence: CASSGDYEQYF. The full variable domain, in which reference TRBV2 and TRBJ2-7 provide the parts outside the CDR3, is EPEVTQTPSHQVTQMGQEVILRCVPISNHLYFYWYRQILGQKVEFLVSFYNNEISEKSEIFDDQFSVERPDGSNFTLKIRSTKLEDSAMYFCASSGDYEQYFGPGTRLTVT.

The chain recombines TRBV11-2 with TRBJ1-6, with D unclear. CDR1 SGHAT and CDR2 FQNNGV come from the germline V gene. V was shortened by 7 bases and J by 0 bases, with 16 bases between the two germline ends. CDR3 size: 17 residues. In nucleotides, the CDR3 is TGTGCCAGCACCTACAACGTCGGGAGCTCCTATAATTCACCCCTCCACTTT. This encodes CASTYNVGSSYNSPLHF.

The DNA for the CDR3 is TGCGCCAGCAGCCAAAGACAGGGGATAAACACTGAAGCTTTCTTT. Its translation is CASSQRQGINTEAFF. The V call is TRBV4-3, the J call TRBJ1-1, with 8 positions matching TRBD1. After removal of 2 bases from V and 2 bases from J, the junction contained 4 bases not matched to a gene. The CDR3 runs to 15 residues. Germline V gene sequence: CDR1 LGHNA, CDR2 YSLEER.

This clone appeared once. V usage is TRBV5-6 and J usage is TRBJ2-7; D possibly corresponds to TRBD1 (6 bases). The V end was cut by 2 bases, the J end by 2 bases, with 14 bases between. CDR1 SGHDT and CDR2 YYEEEE come from the germline V gene. The CDR3 is 15 residues long. CDR3 DNA sequence: TGTGCCAGCAGCTTTGGTTCAGGGGACCCCTACGAGCAGTACTTC. Residues: CASSFGSGDPYEQYF.

V is TRBV11-2 and J is TRBJ1-1; D unresolved. Germline CDR1 reads SGHAT; CDR2 reads FQNNGV. The CDR3 has 14 residues. The V end was cut by 2 bases, the J end by 7 bases, with 14 bases between. For the CDR3, the DNA is TGTGCCAGCAGCTTAAAAGCGGTCGGGCTTGAAGCTTTCTTT. It is translated as CASSLKAVGLEAFF.

As DNA, the CDR3 is TGCGCCAGCAGCCAAGGTGATGTCTCCTACGAGCAGTACTTC. Encoded protein: CASSQGDVSYEQYF. The V and J genes are TRBV4-1 and TRBJ2-7; D remains ambiguous. Trimming removed 1 base from V and 0 bases from J, with 7 bases in between. The CDR3 sequence is 14 residues long. CDR1 MGHRA and CDR2 YSYEKL come from the germline V gene.

As for this clone: Other nucleotide sequences in the sample specify the same CDR3. The CDR3 coding sequence is TGTGCCAGCAGCCCTCCGGGACAGGGGGCTTACGAGCAGTACTTC. Its translation: CASSPPGQGAYEQYF. V gene TRBV7-9 combines with J gene TRBJ2-7; 12 positions match TRBD1. Germline V gene lookup returns CDR1 SEHNR and CDR2 FQNEAQ (reference sequence). Losses at the gene ends were 5 bases for V and 4 bases for J; bases not matched to a gene: 6. The CDR3 runs 15 residues. The whole variable domain, filled in from reference TRBV7-9 and TRBJ2-7, reads DTGVSQNPRHKITKRGQNVTFRCDPISEHNRLYWYRQTLGQGPEFLTYFQNEAQLEKSRLLSDRFSAERPKGSFSTLEIQRTEQGDSAMYLCASSPPGQGAYEQYFGPGTRLTVT.

The CDR3 loop reads CASSYWEGVEAFF. CDR3 in DNA: TGTGCCAGCAGTTACTGGGAGGGGGTTGAAGCTTTCTTT. The rearrangement links TRBV6-5 to TRBJ1-1, with D possibly TRBD1 on 6 matching bases. V was shortened by 1 base and J by 7 bases, with 10 bases between the two germline ends. The CDR3 spans 13 residues. Germline assignment: CDR1 MNHEY and CDR2 SVGAGI.

The rearrangement uses TRBV27 and TRBJ1-2; D might be TRBD1 (5 bases). V was cut by 5 bases and J by 6 bases, with 25 bases left in between. The CDR3 has 17 residues. CDR1 and CDR2 (germline): MNHEY, SMNVEV (reference sequence). DNA for the CDR3: TGTGCCAGCAGTCTCCGGCCTTTTCCGGGGGAGTCGGATGGCTACACCTTC. This encodes CASSLRPFPGESDGYTF.

The chain is built from TRBV11-2 and TRBJ1-1; a weak D match, TRBD1 (5 bases). Germline V CDR1 and CDR2: SGHAT, FQNNGV. CDR3 size: 16 residues. Trimming removed 0 bases from V and 0 bases from J, with 11 bases in between. The CDR3: CASSLDRGGMNTEAFF. CDR3 DNA sequence: TGTGCCAGCAGCTTAGATCGTGGGGGAATGAACACTGAAGCTTTCTTT.